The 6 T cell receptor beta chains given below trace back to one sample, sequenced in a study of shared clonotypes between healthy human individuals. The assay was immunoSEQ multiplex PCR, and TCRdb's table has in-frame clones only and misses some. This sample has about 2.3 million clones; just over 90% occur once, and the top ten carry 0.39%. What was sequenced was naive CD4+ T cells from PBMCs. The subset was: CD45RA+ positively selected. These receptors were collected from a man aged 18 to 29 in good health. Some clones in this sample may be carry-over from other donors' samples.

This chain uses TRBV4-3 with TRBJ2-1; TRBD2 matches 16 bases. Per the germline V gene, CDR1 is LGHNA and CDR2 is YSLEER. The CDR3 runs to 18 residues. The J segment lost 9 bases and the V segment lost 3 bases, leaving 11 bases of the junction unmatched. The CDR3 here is CASSHGTSGREIPREQFF. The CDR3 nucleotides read TGCGCCAGCAGCCACGGGACTAGCGGGAGGGAGATACCGCGTGAGCAGTTCTTC.

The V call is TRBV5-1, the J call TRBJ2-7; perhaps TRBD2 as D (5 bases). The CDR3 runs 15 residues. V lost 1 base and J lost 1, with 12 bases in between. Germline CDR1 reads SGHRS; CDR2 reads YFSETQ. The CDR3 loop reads CASSLSSSISYEQYF. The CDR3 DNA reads TGCGCCAGCAGCTTGTCGTCTAGCATTTCCTACGAGCAGTACTTC.

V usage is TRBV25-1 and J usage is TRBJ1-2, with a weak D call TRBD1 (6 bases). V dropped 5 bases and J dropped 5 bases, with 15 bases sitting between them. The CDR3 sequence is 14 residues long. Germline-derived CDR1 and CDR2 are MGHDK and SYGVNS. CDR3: CASSPPGTPYGYTF. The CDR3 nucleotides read TGTGCCAGCAGTCCTCCCGGGACACCATATGGCTACACCTTC.

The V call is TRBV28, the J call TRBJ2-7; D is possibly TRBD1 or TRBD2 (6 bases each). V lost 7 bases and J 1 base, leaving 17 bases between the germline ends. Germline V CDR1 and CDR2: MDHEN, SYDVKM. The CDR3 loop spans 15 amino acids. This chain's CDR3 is CASTPGDMKSYEQYF. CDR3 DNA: TGTGCCAGCACCCCGGGGGACATGAAGTCCTACGAGCAGTACTTC.

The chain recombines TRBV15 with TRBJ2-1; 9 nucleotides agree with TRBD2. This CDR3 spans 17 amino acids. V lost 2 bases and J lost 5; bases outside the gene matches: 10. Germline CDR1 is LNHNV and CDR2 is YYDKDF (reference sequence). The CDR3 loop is CATSRLNLAGTNNEQFF. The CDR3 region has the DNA TGTGCCACCAGCAGACTAAATCTAGCGGGAACAAACAATGAGCAGTTCTTC.

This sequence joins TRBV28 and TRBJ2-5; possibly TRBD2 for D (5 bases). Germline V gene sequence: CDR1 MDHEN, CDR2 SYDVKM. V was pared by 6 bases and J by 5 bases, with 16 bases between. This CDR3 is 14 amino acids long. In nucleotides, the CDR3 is TGTGCCAGCAGAGTTTCGGGGTCTCTGGAGACCCAGTACTTC. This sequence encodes CASRVSGSLETQYF.